The rows below give T cell receptor beta chains drawn from one sample of a study of T cell changes during pregnancy in multiple sclerosis. Here immunoSEQ multiplex PCR was the method, and the copy in TCRdb shows in-frame clones only, minus some. Among some 40,000 clones, over 80% were seen once, and the ten largest hold 0.3% to 0.4%. The sample in question was CD4+ T cells from peripheral blood mononuclear cells, obtained in the third trimester of pregnancy. These receptors all come from a female donor in good health, enrolled as a control in a pregnancy study. CDR3s include the opening cysteine and the closing phenylalanine or tryptophan. D genes are given only for firm matches. Size is omitted from some rows. Given values are once, few, many or a class for expanded clones.

J: TRBJ2-5; V: TRBV7-3; D: .; size: .; DNA: TGTGCCAGCAGCGTCCCCAGGGAGACCCAGTACTTC; CDR3: CASSVPRETQYF
J: TRBJ2-1; V: TRBV7-8; D: .; size: .; DNA: TGTGCCAGCAGCTTACGGGTAGGGACACGACCTTACAATGAGCAGTTCTTC; CDR3: CASSLRVGTRPYNEQFF
J: TRBJ1-1; V: TRBV5-1; D: .; size: .; DNA: TGCGCCAGCAGCTCGGAATTACTAGCGTGGGGCACTGAAGCTTTCTTT; CDR3: CASSSELLAWGTEAFF
J: TRBJ2-7; V: TRBV11-2; D: TRBD1; size: .; DNA: TGTGCCAGCAGAGGTCCGGGACAGGGTGGCGAGCAGTACTTC; CDR3: CASRGPGQGGEQYF
J: TRBJ1-4; V: TRBV28; D: .; size: .; DNA: TGTGCCAGCACCGACGGCCAGGGGACCGAAAAACTGTTTTTT; CDR3: CASTDGQGTEKLFF
J: TRBJ2-5; V: TRBV4-2; D: .; size: .; DNA: TGTGCCAGCAGCCAAGATTGGGAGGCCCAGTACTTC; CDR3: CASSQDWEAQYF
J: TRBJ2-7; V: TRBV7-8; D: .; size: .; DNA: TGTGCCAGCAAACCCTGGGAGCACTCCTACGAGCAGTACTTC; CDR3: CASKPWEHSYEQYF
J: TRBJ2-7; V: TRBV19; D: .; size: .; DNA: TGTGCCAGTAGGCAAAGCCCTACAGGGTACGAGCAGTACTTC; CDR3: CASRQSPTGYEQYF
J: TRBJ2-1; V: TRBV7-9; D: .; size: few; DNA: TGTGCCAGCAGCTTACGTAGCGCTAGATCCACCTACAATGAGCAGTTCTTC; CDR3: CASSLRSARSTYNEQFF
J: TRBJ1-2; V: TRBV2; D: .; size: .; DNA: TGTGCCAGCACCCTGAGAAATTATGGCTACACCTTC; CDR3: CASTLRNYGYTF
J: TRBJ2-5; V: TRBV29-1; D: .; size: .; DNA: TGCAGCGTTCAGGGGCGGGAGACCCAGTACTTC; CDR3: CSVQGRETQYF
J: TRBJ1-6; V: TRBV6-6; D: .; size: .; DNA: TGTGCCAGCAGCGTACAGGAATCGAATTCACCCCTCCACTTT; CDR3: CASSVQESNSPLHF
J: TRBJ2-1; V: TRBV7-2; D: TRBD2; size: .; DNA: TGTGCCAGCACCGGACTAGCGGGATACAATGAGCAGTTCTTC; CDR3: CASTGLAGYNEQFF
J: TRBJ2-7; V: TRBV5-1; D: TRBD2; size: few; DNA: TGCGCCAGCAGCTCTCGGGAGGGACCGGGCTACGAGCAGTACTTC; CDR3: CASSSREGPGYEQYF
J: TRBJ2-7; V: TRBV5-6; D: TRBD1; size: few; DNA: TGTGCCAGCAGCCTCCCGGGGACAGGGCCGTTCTACGAGCAGTACTTC; CDR3: CASSLPGTGPFYEQYF
J: TRBJ2-2; V: TRBV18; D: .; size: .; DNA: TGTGCCAGCTCACCACCCCCTCAGACTACGAACACCGGGGAGCTGTTTTTT; CDR3: CASSPPPQTTNTGELFF
J: TRBJ2-1; V: TRBV5-1; D: TRBD1; size: once; DNA: TGCGCCACTCAGACAGGGGGGGCCTCCTACAATGAGCAGTTCTTC; CDR3: CATQTGGASYNEQFF
J: TRBJ1-2; V: TRBV29-1; D: .; size: .; DNA: TGCAGCGACGGGCCAACCGGGAGAGGCTACACCTTC; CDR3: CSDGPTGRGYTF
J: TRBJ1-6; V: TRBV14; D: .; size: few; DNA: TGTGCCAGCGGAGGTTCGGGAACCGCTGTCCGGAATTCACCCCTCCACTTT; CDR3: CASGGSGTAVRNSPLHF
J: TRBJ1-1; V: TRBV4-1; D: .; size: .; DNA: TGCGCCAGCAGCCAACCGACTCGGGGGAGGAACACTGAAGCTTTCTTT; CDR3: CASSQPTRGRNTEAFF
J: TRBJ2-3; V: TRBV5-1; D: TRBD1; size: .; DNA: TGCGCCAGCAGCCCGCTCCGGGACAGGGGGGATACGCAGTATTTT; CDR3: CASSPLRDRGDTQYF
J: TRBJ2-1; V: TRBV6-6; D: .; size: .; DNA: TGTGCCAGCAGACGAGCGGCCACCTACAATGAGCAGTTCTTC; CDR3: CASRRAATYNEQFF
J: TRBJ1-5; V: TRBV7-7; D: .; size: .; DNA: TGTGCTAGCAGCTTAAGACCCGGGGTTGAATCTCCCAATCAGCCCCAGCATTTT; CDR3: CASSLRPGVESPNQPQHF
J: TRBJ1-1; V: TRBV9; D: TRBD1; size: .; DNA: TGTGCCAGCAGCCCCTGGGACAGCCACACTGAAGCTTTCTTT; CDR3: CASSPWDSHTEAFF
J: TRBJ1-5; V: TRBV10-3; D: .; size: .; DNA: TGTGCCACTGAAGACAACCGGGGTCAGCCCCAGCATTTT; CDR3: CATEDNRGQPQHF
J: TRBJ2-7; V: TRBV12-5; D: TRBD2; size: .; DNA: TGTGCTAGTGGTTTGGTACGGTTACGGGGGGGCCTAAGCTCCTACGAGCAGTACTTC; CDR3: CASGLVRLRGGLSSYEQYF
J: TRBJ2-5; V: TRBV5-1; D: TRBD2; size: .; DNA: TGCGCCAGCAGGCTGGGGGGGCAAGAGACCCAGTACTTC; CDR3: CASRLGGQETQYF
J: TRBJ1-4; V: TRBV5-1; D: .; size: .; DNA: TGCGCCAGCAGCTTGGGTGCGACTTTTAATGAAAAACTGTTTTTT; CDR3: CASSLGATFNEKLFF
J: TRBJ1-4; V: TRBV7-9; D: TRBD1; size: .; DNA: TGTGCCAGCAGCCCACCGCGACAGGGAAATGAAAAACTGTTTTTT; CDR3: CASSPPRQGNEKLFF
J: TRBJ2-7; V: TRBV7-2; D: .; size: .; DNA: TGTGCCAGCAGCTTAGGACCAGGTACCTACGAGCAGTACTTC; CDR3: CASSLGPGTYEQYF
J: TRBJ1-2; V: TRBV15; D: TRBD1; size: .; DNA: TGTGCCACCAGCAACAGGGGCTTTAGCTATGGCTACACCTTC; CDR3: CATSNRGFSYGYTF
J: TRBJ2-1; V: TRBV5-1; D: .; size: once; DNA: TGCGCCAGCAGCTTGGCGGACAGCGTATCTAATGAGCAGTTCTTC; CDR3: CASSLADSVSNEQFF
J: TRBJ2-7; V: TRBV2; D: .; size: few; DNA: TGTGCCAGCAGGGCAAAGGAGCAGTACTTC; CDR3: CASRAKEQYF
J: TRBJ1-3; V: TRBV12-2; D: .; size: .; DNA: TGTGCAAGTCGCTTAGAAGTCAGGGGTGTCCTCCGTTCCTCTGGAAACACCATATATTTT; CDR3: CASRLEVRGVLRSSGNTIYF
J: TRBJ2-3; V: TRBV10-3; D: TRBD2; size: once; DNA: TGTGCCATCAGTGAGTCGGCTAGCGGGGGCACAGATACGCAGTATTTT; CDR3: CAISESASGGTDTQYF
J: TRBJ2-7; V: TRBV6-1; D: TRBD1; size: once; DNA: TGTGCCAGCAGTCAAAGGGGGCAGGGCCTATACGAGCAGTACTTC; CDR3: CASSQRGQGLYEQYF
J: TRBJ1-2; V: TRBV6-1; D: .; size: .; DNA: TGTGCCAGCAGTGGAGAAACAGGGTTGGCCGACTATGGCTACACCTTC; CDR3: CASSGETGLADYGYTF
J: TRBJ2-1; V: TRBV5-8; D: .; size: .; DNA: TGTGCCAGCAGCTTTCTGAATGAGCAGTTCTTC; CDR3: CASSFLNEQFF
J: TRBJ2-5; V: TRBV6-6; D: TRBD1; size: .; DNA: TGTGCCAGCAGCAAAGGGACAGGGAGAGAGACCCAGTACTTC; CDR3: CASSKGTGRETQYF
J: TRBJ1-4; V: TRBV18; D: .; size: once; DNA: TGTGCCAGCTCACCACGGCTAGATGGACAAATAAGTAATGAAAAACTGTTTTTT; CDR3: CASSPRLDGQISNEKLFF
J: TRBJ1-6; V: TRBV18; D: .; size: .; DNA: TGTGCCAGCTCACCAGGCGGTGGCTCCTATAATTCACCCCTCCACTTT; CDR3: CASSPGGGSYNSPLHF
J: TRBJ2-3; V: TRBV5-1; D: TRBD1; size: once; DNA: TGCGCCAGCAGCCGGACAGGGCCAGATACGCAGTATTTT; CDR3: CASSRTGPDTQYF
J: TRBJ2-7; V: TRBV28; D: .; size: .; DNA: TGTGCCAGCAGTTTAGGGGCAGGGGGGAACGGTTTATACGAGCAGTACTTC; CDR3: CASSLGAGGNGLYEQYF
J: TRBJ1-1; V: TRBV7-8; D: TRBD1; size: .; DNA: TGTGCCAGCAGCCCCCGACAGGGGGCTGAAGCTTTCTTT; CDR3: CASSPRQGAEAFF
J: TRBJ2-7; V: TRBV2; D: .; size: .; DNA: TGTGCCAGCCTAACAGGGAAAAGGGGCCCCTACGAGCAGTACTTC; CDR3: CASLTGKRGPYEQYF